This entry describes one T cell receptor (beta chain). Its target is unknown. The data stem from a study of cytomegalovirus exposure and HLA in healthy donors. Across the whole study: Samples from HLA-typed donors yielded approximately 88 million unique TCRs in an early data release. Notes on the study in general: Fewer N-insertions than the roughly 700-donor mean were reportedly shown by an Asian-associated ancestry cluster in a later analysis.

The CDR3 runs to 15 residues. Germline CDR1 MNHEY, CDR2 SVGAGI. J was trimmed by 7 bases and V by 0 bases; bases with no gene match: 4. PCR used 60 Vbeta primers and 13 Jbeta primers. Source study methods: Counted up in a later analysis, unique TCR beta chains came to some 82 million, with about 9.9 million shared. TCRdb keeps only in-frame clones here, not all; method: immunoSEQ multiplex PCR. V, J and clone size were drawn from that table, and D and trimming were deduced from the DNA. This sample has some 150,000 clones; 70% occur once, and the top ten carry under 2.5%. The clonotype was recovered from a woman aged 55-70 years in good health and CMV-seropositive. This sequence joins TRBV6-5 and TRBJ1-4; 8 bases are a match to TRBD1. The sample consisted of PBMCs. The CDR3 protein is CASSYSGTGGEKLFF. DNA of the CDR3: TGTGCCAGCAGTTACTCGGGAACAGGGGGTGAAAAACTGTTTTTT.